A single sample is the source of the 22 T cell receptor beta chains below, sequenced in a study of beta chain features in type 1 diabetes. Investigators reverse transcribed all isolated RNA, so they sequenced expressed TCRB transcripts. Produced via immunoSEQ multiplex PCR; TCRdb's table is partial and in-frame only. This repertoire shows around 300,000 clones, around 7.8% found once; its top ten account for approximately 1%. The sample taken for sequencing was central memory CD4+ T cells from blood. The source of these receptors is a woman younger than 35 in good health.

V gene TRBV6-6 combines with J gene TRBJ2-7; weak D call: TRBD1 (5 bases). Trimming took 6 bases from V and 6 from J, leaving 12 bases between them. CDR3 size: 12 residues. Germline loops: CDR1 MNHNY, CDR2 SVGAGI (reference sequence). The CDR3 DNA reads as TGTGCCAGCAGGCCTCAAGGGGCCGAGCAGTACTTC. It is translated as CASRPQGAEQYF.

The CDR3 reads CAWNLFAGNTIYF. The CDR3 DNA reads TGTGCCTGGAATCTTTTTGCTGGAAACACCATATATTTT. This sequence joins TRBV30 and TRBJ1-3; the D is unclear. The CDR3 has 13 residues. Trimming stripped 4 bases from V and 2 bases from J, with 9 bases between. In germline, CDR1 is GTSNPN, CDR2 SVGIG (reference sequence).

A note on this clone: Additional DNA sequences in this sample encode the identical CDR3. V gene TRBV10-3 combines with J gene TRBJ2-3; D gene uncertain. V was trimmed by 0 bases and J by 1 base, leaving 2 bases between them. Germline V gene lookup returns CDR1 ENHRY and CDR2 SYGVKD. This CDR3 spans 13 amino acids. The CDR3 DNA reads as TGTGCCATCAGTGAGTCTGGCACAGATACGCAGTATTTT. Protein: CAISESGTDTQYF.

A few counts support this clone. V gene TRBV28 combines with J gene TRBJ1-2; tentatively, D is TRBD1 (6 bases). CDR1 and CDR2 (germline): MDHEN, SYDVKM. V was trimmed by 4 bases and J by 7 bases, leaving 10 bases between them. This CDR3 has 12 residues. CDR3 region: CASSSQGGGYTF. For the CDR3, the DNA is TGTGCCAGCAGTTCCCAAGGGGGTGGCTACACCTTC.

This clone appeared a few times. Distinct nucleotide sequences in the sample also encode this CDR3. The gene calls are TRBV27 and TRBJ1-5; the D is unclear. The CDR3 sequence is 13 residues long. The V gene lost 1 base and the J gene lost 6 bases, with 7 bases spanning the gap. Germline CDR1 reads MNHEY; CDR2 reads SMNVEV (reference sequence). This CDR3 is CASSLLPGQPQHF. The CDR3 DNA reads TGTGCCAGCAGTTTATTGCCGGGTCAGCCCCAGCATTTT.

Details on this clone: This sample also contains other DNA sequences that code for the same CDR3. The CDR3 DNA reads TGTGCCAGCAGCTTAAGAACCTCTGGGGCCAACGTCCTGACTTTC. It codes for CASSLRTSGANVLTF. The rearrangement links TRBV7-9 to TRBJ2-6; D is ambiguous. The CDR3 spans 15 residues. The ends were cut back, 2 bases at V and 0 bases at J, with 5 bases in the middle. Germline lookup yields CDR1 SEHNR and CDR2 FQNEAQ (reference sequence).

The CDR3 nucleotides read TGTGCCAGCAGTTCCCTAGGTTCTCGGCAGCCCCAGCATTTT. This gives the protein CASSSLGSRQPQHF. J is TRBJ1-5 and V is TRBV28; D is unresolved. V was shortened by 4 bases and J by 7 bases, with 14 bases between the two germline ends. The germline V gene has CDR1 MDHEN and CDR2 SYDVKM. CDR3 length equals 14 residues.

Written as DNA, the CDR3 is TGTGCCAGCAGCTTGGTCTTGGCTAGCGGGTACAATGAGCAGTTCTTC. Protein sequence: CASSLVLASGYNEQFF. The chain carries TRBV5-4 and TRBJ2-1, with 8 bases aligning to TRBD2. J gave up 4 bases and V 0 bases, and 6 bases lay outside the gene matches. Germline lookup yields CDR1 SGHNT and CDR2 YYREEE (reference sequence). The CDR3 contains 16 residues.

This clone has ten or more counts. The chain joins TRBV7-9 to TRBJ1-5; D perhaps matches TRBD1 (5 bases). The CDR3 covers 14 residues. Trimming left V 1 base short and J 6 bases short, with 10 bases between. Germline V gene lookup returns CDR1 SEHNR and CDR2 FQNEAQ (reference sequence). The chain's CDR3 is CASSLGSGPQPQHF. CDR3 in DNA: TGTGCCAGCAGCTTAGGATCAGGGCCTCAGCCCCAGCATTTT.

DNA for the CDR3: TGTGCCAGCAGCCGGGGGGACAGGGGTGAGACCCAGTACTTC. Translated: CASSRGDRGETQYF. The chain uses TRBV5-8 and TRBJ2-5; 10 bases are a match to TRBD1. This CDR3 is built from 14 residues. CDR1 is SGHTS and CDR2 is YDEGEE in the germline V gene. V trimming: 4 bases; J trimming: 5 bases; junction bases outside the gene matches: 5.

This clone was picked up many times. The rearrangement links TRBV21-1 to TRBJ2-3; the table names TRBD2, a call not compared with the DNA. TRBV21-1 corresponds to a pseudogene. This CDR3 is 18 amino acids long. The chain's CDR3 is CASIPGGPGLKPTDTQYF. CDR3 nucleotide sequence: TGTGCCAGCATCCCCGGGGGGCCCGGCCTGAAGCCTACAGATACGCAGTATTTT.

The sample holds a few counts of this clone. The V gene is TRBV5-6, the J gene TRBJ2-1, with 9 bases lining up with TRBD1. Trimming at V came to 0 bases and at J to 8 bases, leaving 6 bases not matched to a gene. Germline V gene data show CDR1 as SGHDT and CDR2 as YYEEEE. This CDR3 contains 15 residues. For the CDR3, the DNA is TGTGCCAGCAGCTTGGCCGGGACAGGGTTTGATGAGCAGTTCTTC. Its translation: CASSLAGTGFDEQFF.

This clone turned up a few times. This chain joins TRBV19 and TRBJ2-2; D may be TRBD2 (6 bases). Germline V lookup: CDR1 LNHDA, CDR2 SQIVND (reference sequence). Between the trimmed V and J ends, which lost 5 bases and 1 base, there was a span of 14 bases. The CDR3 loop spans 16 amino acids. The CDR3 bases are TGTGCCAGTAGTCTGGGGGGTCAGAAGAACACCGGGGAGCTGTTTTTT. It specifies CASSLGGQKNTGELFF. Full variable domain (rest looked up from reference TRBV19 and TRBJ2-2): DGGITQSPKYLFRKEGQNVTLSCEQNLNHDAMYWYRQDPGQGLRLIYYSQIVNDFQKGDIAEGYSVSREKKESFPLTVTSAQKNPTAFYLCASSLGGQKNTGELFFGEGSRLTVL.

V gene TRBV2 combines with J gene TRBJ2-5, with 7 bases that match TRBD2. Germline CDR1 and CDR2: SNHLY and FYNNEI. After removal of 11 bases from V and 4 bases from J, the junction contained 16 bases not matched to a gene. The CDR3 runs 15 residues. CDR3 amino acids: CAGAAAGESSETQYF. Written as DNA, the CDR3 is TGTGCCGGAGCGGCTGCGGGAGAATCGTCAGAGACCCAGTACTTC.

V is TRBV28 and J is TRBJ1-5; possibly TRBD1 for D (5 bases). CDR1 MDHEN and CDR2 SYDVKM come from the germline V gene. V lost 10 bases and J 9 bases, leaving 19 bases between the germline ends. The length of the CDR3 is 13 residues. CDR3 DNA sequence: TGTGCCATCCGGACCGCACGGGACCGGCCCCAGCATTTT. Translating it yields CAIRTARDRPQHF. Full variable domain (remainder filled in from reference TRBV28 and TRBJ1-5): DVKVTQSSRYLVKRTGEKVFLECVQDMDHENMFWYRQDPGLGLRLIYFSYDVKMKEKGDIPEGYSVSREKKERFSLILESASTNQTSMYLCAIRTARDRPQHFGDGTRLSIL.

This clone showed up just a few times. The chain employs TRBV5-4 and TRBJ2-3, with 7 bases lining up with TRBD2. The CDR3 runs to 14 residues. Unmatched junction bases numbered 7, after V lost 5 bases and J lost 4 bases. Germline V lookup: CDR1 SGHNT, CDR2 YYREEE (reference sequence). The CDR3 is CASSSAGDADTQYF. The CDR3 bases are TGTGCCAGCAGTTCTGCGGGGGACGCAGATACGCAGTATTTT.

The CDR3, as DNA: TGTGCCAGCAGCGTAGGAAACAGGGGGCGATACGAGCAGTACTTC. Its translation: CASSVGNRGRYEQYF. V usage is TRBV7-8 and J usage is TRBJ2-7; 9 bases agree with TRBD1. The CDR3 is made up of 15 amino acids. Germline CDR1 is SGHVS and CDR2 is FQNEAQ. Germline trimming cut 5 bases from V and 4 bases from J; bases unmatched to any gene: 9. The full variable domain, with the rest looked up from reference TRBV7-8 and TRBJ2-7, is GAGVSQSPRYKVAKRGQDVALRCDPISGHVSLFWYQQALGQGPEFLTYFQNEAQLDKSGLPSDRFFAERPEGSVSTLKIQRTQQEDSAVYLCASSVGNRGRYEQYFGPGTRLTVT.

The chain combines TRBV6-5 with TRBJ1-5; unclear D gene. V lost 5 bases and J lost 1, with 9 bases in between. Germline V gives CDR1 MNHEY, CDR2 SVGAGI. The CDR3 sequence is 14 residues long. The CDR3 DNA is TGTGCCAGCAGTCTAAGGGAGAGCAATCAGCCCCAGCATTTT. Protein: CASSLRESNQPQHF.

The gene calls are TRBV29-1 and TRBJ2-2; the D gene is possibly TRBD1 (5 bases). Germline values: CDR1 SQVTM, CDR2 ANQGSEA. V shed 6 bases and J shed 1 base, with 12 bases lying between them. CDR3 length: 14 amino acids. CDR3: CSVQGRKNTGELFF. CDR3 sequence (DNA): TGCAGCGTCCAGGGTCGGAAGAACACCGGGGAGCTGTTTTTT.

This clone turned up a few times. V is TRBV18 and J is TRBJ2-1; the match to TRBD2 covers 11 bases. Germline V gene data show CDR1 as KGHSH and CDR2 as LQKENI. The length of the CDR3 is 15 residues. V shed 3 bases and J 4 bases; nucleotides not matched to a gene: 2. The CDR3 DNA reads as TGTGCCAGCTCACCCTGGACTAGCGGGTACAATGAGCAGTTCTTC. Translated: CASSPWTSGYNEQFF.

This clone was counted only a few times. This chain links TRBV7-2 with TRBJ2-4; unclear D gene. V lost 1 base and J 7 bases, leaving 11 bases between the germline ends. The germline V gene encodes CDR1 SGHTA and CDR2 FQGNSA. This CDR3 contains 14 residues. The CDR3 sequence: CASSLGAGNNIQYF. The CDR3, as DNA: TGTGCCAGCAGCTTAGGGGCAGGAAATAACATTCAGTACTTC.

This chain links TRBV10-3 with TRBJ2-1; D is possibly TRBD2 (5 bases). Germline V gene sequence: CDR1 ENHRY, CDR2 SYGVKD. V was pared by 5 bases and J by 6 bases, with 14 bases between. This CDR3 region has 14 residues. This chain's CDR3 is CAISPGYTSNEQFF. For the CDR3, the DNA is TGTGCCATCAGTCCGGGGTACACAAGCAATGAGCAGTTCTTC.